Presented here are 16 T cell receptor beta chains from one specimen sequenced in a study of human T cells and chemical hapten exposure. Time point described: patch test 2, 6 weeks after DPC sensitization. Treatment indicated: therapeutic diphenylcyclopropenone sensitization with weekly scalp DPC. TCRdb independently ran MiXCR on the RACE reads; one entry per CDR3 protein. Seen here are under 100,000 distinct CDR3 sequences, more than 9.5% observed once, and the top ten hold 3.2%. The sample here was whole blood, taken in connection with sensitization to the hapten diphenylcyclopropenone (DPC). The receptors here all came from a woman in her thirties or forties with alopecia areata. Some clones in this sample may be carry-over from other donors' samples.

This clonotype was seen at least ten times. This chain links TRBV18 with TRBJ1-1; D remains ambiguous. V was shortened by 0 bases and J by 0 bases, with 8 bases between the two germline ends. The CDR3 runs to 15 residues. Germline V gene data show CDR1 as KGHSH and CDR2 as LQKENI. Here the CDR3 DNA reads TGTGCCAGCTCACCACCGGGCGGATTGAACACTGAAGCTTTCTTT. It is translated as CASSPPGGLNTEAFF.

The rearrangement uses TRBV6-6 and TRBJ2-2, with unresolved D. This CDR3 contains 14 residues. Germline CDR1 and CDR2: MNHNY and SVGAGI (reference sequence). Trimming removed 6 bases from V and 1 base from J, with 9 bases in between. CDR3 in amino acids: CASRLRQNTGELFF. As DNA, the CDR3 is TGTGCCAGCAGGCTGAGACAGAACACCGGGGAGCTGTTTTTT.

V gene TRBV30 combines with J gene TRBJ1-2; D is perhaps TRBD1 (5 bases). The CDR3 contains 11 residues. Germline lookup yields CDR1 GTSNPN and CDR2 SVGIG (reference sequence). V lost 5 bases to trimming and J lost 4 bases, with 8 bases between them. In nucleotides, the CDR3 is TGTGCCTGGGGAGGGACCTATGGCTACACCTTC. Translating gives CAWGGTYGYTF.

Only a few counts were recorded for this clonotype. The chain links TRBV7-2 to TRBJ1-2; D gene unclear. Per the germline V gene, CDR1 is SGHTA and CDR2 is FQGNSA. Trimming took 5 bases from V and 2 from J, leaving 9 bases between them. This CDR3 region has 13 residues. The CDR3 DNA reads TGTGCCAGCAGCCCCGACACGAACTATGGCTACACCTTC. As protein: CASSPDTNYGYTF.

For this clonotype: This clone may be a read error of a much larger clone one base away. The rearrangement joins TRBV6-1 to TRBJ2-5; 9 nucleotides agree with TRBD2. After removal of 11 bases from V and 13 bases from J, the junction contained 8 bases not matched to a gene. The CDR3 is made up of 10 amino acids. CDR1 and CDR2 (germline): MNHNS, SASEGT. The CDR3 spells CAGNSGGGYF. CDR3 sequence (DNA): TGTGCCGGCAATAGCGGGGGCGGGTACTTC.

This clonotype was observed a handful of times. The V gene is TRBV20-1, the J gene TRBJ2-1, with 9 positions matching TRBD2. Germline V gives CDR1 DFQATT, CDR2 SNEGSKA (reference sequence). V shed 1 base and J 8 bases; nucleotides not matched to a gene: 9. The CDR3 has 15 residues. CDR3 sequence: CSARALAGAVDEQFF. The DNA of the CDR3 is TGCAGTGCTAGAGCGTTAGCGGGAGCCGTTGATGAGCAGTTCTTC.

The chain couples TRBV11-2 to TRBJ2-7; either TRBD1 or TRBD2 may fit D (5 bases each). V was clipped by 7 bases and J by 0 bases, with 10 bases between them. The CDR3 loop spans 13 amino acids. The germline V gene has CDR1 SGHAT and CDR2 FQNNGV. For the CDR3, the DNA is TGTGCCAGCACCCGGGACGACTCCTACGAGCAGTACTTC. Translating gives CASTRDDSYEQYF.

The CDR3 here is CSADPGGARGYTF. DNA for the CDR3: TGCAGCGCCGATCCAGGGGGAGCGAGGGGCTACACCTTC. The chain has TRBV29-1 and TRBJ1-2; TRBD1 matches at 7 bases. The CDR3 loop spans 13 amino acids. V gave up 7 bases and J gave up 8 bases; unmatched junction bases: 13. From germline, CDR1 is SQVTM and CDR2 ANQGSEA.

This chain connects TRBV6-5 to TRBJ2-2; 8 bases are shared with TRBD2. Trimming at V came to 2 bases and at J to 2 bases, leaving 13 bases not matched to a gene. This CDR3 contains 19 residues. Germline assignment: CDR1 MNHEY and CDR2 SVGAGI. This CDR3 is CASSYTGLEGGSNTGELFF. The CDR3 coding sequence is TGTGCCAGCAGTTACACGGGACTAGAGGGGGGATCAAACACCGGGGAGCTGTTTTTT.

CDR3 in amino acids: CASSLTGGTGELFF. Written as DNA, the CDR3 is TGTGCCAGCAGCCTGACAGGGGGCACCGGGGAGCTGTTTTTT. The genes are TRBV6-2 or TRBV6-3 and TRBJ2-2; 9 bases align to TRBD1. Germline CDR1 reads MNHEY; CDR2 reads SVGEGT. The CDR3 spans 14 residues. Unmatched junction bases numbered 3, after V lost 6 bases and J lost 4 bases.

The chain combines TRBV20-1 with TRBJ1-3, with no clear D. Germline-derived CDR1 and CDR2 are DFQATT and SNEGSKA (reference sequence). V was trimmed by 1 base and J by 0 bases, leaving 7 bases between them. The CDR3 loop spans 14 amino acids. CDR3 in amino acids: CSARGPGSGNTIYF. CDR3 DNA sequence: TGCAGTGCTAGAGGGCCCGGCTCTGGAAACACCATATATTTT.

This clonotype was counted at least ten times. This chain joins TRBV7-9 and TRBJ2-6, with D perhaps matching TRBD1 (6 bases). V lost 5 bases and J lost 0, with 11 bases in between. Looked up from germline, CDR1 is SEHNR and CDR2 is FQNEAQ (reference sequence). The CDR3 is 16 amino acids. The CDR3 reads CASSPGQFSGANVLTF. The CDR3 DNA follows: TGTGCCAGCAGCCCCGGACAGTTCTCTGGGGCCAACGTCCTGACTTTC.

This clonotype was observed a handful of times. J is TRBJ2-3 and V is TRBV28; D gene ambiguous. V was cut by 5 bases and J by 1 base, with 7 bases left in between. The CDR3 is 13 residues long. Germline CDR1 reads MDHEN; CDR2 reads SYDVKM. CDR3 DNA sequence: TGTGCCAGCAGTGCTGGGCGCACAGATACGCAGTATTTT. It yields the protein CASSAGRTDTQYF.

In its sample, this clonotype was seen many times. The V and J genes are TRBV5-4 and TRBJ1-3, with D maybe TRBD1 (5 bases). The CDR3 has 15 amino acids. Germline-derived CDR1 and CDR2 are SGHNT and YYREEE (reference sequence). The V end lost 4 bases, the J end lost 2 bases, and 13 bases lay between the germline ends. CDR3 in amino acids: CASSVGSGAGNTIYF. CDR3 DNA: TGTGCCAGCAGCGTTGGGTCGGGGGCTGGAAACACCATATATTTT.

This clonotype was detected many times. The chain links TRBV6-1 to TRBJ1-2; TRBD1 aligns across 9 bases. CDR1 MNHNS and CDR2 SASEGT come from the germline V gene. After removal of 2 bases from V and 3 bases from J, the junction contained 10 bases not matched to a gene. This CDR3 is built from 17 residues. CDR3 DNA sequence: TGTGCCAGCAGTGAATGGACAGGGGCAATCGGCGACTATGGCTACACCTTC. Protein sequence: CASSEWTGAIGDYGYTF.

As DNA, the CDR3 is TGTGCCAGCAGCGTAGGCGCTAGCGGCAATGAGCAGTTCTTC. Its translation: CASSVGASGNEQFF. This sequence joins TRBV9 and TRBJ2-1; 7 nucleotides match TRBD2. The J segment lost 6 bases and the V segment lost 0 bases, leaving 3 bases of the junction unmatched. CDR1 is SGDLS, CDR2 YYNGEE, per germline. The CDR3 runs to 14 residues.